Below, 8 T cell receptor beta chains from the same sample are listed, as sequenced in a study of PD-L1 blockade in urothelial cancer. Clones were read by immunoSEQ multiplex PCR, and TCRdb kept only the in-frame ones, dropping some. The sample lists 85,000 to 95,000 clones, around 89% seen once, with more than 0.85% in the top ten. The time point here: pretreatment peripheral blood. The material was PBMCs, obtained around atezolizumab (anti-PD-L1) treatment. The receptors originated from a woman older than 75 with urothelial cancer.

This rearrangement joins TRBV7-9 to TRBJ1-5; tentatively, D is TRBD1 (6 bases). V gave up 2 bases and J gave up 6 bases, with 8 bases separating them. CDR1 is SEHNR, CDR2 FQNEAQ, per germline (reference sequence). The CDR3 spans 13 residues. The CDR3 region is CASSLQGSQPQHF. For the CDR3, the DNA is TGTGCCAGCAGCTTACAGGGGAGTCAGCCCCAGCATTTT.

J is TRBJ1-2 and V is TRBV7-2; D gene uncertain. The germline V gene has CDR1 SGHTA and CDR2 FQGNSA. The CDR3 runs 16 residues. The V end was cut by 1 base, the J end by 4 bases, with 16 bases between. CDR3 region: CASSLGLRALGYGYTF. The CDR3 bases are TGTGCCAGCAGCTTAGGCTTGAGGGCTTTGGGCTATGGCTACACCTTC.

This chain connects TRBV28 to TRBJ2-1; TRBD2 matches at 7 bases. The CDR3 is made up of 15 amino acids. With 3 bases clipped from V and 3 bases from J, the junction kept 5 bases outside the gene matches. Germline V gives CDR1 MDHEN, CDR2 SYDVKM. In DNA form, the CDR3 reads TGTGCCAGCAGTTTCGGGGGGACGGACTACAATGAGCAGTTCTTC. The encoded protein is CASSFGGTDYNEQFF.

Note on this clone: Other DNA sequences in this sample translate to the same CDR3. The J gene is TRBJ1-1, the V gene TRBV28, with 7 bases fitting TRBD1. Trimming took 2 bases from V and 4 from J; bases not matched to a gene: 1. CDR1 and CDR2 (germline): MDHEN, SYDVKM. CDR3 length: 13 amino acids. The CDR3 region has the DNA TGTGCCAGCAGTTTACAGGGGGGCACTGAAGCTTTCTTT. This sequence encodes CASSLQGGTEAFF.

The CDR3 reads CASSPPRTSGSLGEQYF. Here the CDR3 DNA reads TGTGCCAGCAGCCCACCGCGGACTAGCGGGAGTCTGGGTGAGCAGTACTTC. The rearrangement joins TRBV5-4 to TRBJ2-7, with 13 positions matching TRBD2. Germline trimming cut 4 bases from V and 7 bases from J; bases unmatched to any gene: 14. This CDR3 comprises 17 residues. CDR1 SGHNT and CDR2 YYREEE come from the germline V gene (reference sequence).

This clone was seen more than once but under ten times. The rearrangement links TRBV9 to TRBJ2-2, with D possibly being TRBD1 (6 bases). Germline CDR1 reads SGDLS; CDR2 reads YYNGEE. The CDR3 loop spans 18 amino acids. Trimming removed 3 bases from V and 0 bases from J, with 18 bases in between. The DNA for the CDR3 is TGTGCCAGCAGCGGGGGGCAGGGCCGACCGACGAACACCGGGGAGCTGTTTTTT. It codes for CASSGGQGRPTNTGELFF.

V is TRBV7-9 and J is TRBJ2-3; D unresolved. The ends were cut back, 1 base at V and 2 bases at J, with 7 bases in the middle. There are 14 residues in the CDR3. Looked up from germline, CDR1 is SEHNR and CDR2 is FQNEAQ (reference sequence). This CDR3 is CASSLDQATDTQYF. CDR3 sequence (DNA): TGTGCCAGCAGCTTAGATCAGGCCACAGATACGCAGTATTTT. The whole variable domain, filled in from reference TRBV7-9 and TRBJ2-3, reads DTGVSQNPRHKITKRGQNVTFRCDPISEHNRLYWYRQTLGQGPEFLTYFQNEAQLEKSRLLSDRFSAERPKGSFSTLEIQRTEQGDSAMYLCASSLDQATDTQYFGPGTRLTVL.

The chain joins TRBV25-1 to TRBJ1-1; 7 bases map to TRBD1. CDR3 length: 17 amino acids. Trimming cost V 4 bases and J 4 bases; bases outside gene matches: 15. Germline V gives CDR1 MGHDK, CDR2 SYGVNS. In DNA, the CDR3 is TGTGCCAGCAGTGGATCAATAACGACAGGGTCGGGCACTGAAGCTTTCTTT. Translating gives CASSGSITTGSGTEAFF.